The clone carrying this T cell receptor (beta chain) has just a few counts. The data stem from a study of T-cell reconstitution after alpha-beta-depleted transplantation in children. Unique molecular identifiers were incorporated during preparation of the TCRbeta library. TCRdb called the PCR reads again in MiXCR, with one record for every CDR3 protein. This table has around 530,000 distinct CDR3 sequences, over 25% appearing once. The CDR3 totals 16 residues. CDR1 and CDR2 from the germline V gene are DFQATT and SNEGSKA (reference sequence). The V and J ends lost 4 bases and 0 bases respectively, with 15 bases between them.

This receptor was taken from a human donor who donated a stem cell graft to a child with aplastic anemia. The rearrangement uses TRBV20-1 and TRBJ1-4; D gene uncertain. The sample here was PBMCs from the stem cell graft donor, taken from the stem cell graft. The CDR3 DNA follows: TGCAGTGCTACTCCAGGAGGTTCAGCAACTAATGAAAAACTGTTTTTT. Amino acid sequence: CSATPGGSATNEKLFF.